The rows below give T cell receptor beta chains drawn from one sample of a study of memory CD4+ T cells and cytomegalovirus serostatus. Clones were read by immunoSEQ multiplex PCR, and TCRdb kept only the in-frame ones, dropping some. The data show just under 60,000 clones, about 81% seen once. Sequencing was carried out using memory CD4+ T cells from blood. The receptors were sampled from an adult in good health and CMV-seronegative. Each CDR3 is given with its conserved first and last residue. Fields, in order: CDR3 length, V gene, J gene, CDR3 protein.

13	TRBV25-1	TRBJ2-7	CATRTTLTYEQYF
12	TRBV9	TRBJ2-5	CASSKFQETQYF
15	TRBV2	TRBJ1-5	CASSEGRTPNQPQHF
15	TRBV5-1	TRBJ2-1	CASSLSGEAYNEQFF
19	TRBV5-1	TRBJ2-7	CASSLDVASGVSATYEQYF
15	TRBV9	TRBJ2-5	CASSEGAGGRETQYF
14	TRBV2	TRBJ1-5	CASTQLDSNQPQHF
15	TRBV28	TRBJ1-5	CASSEPGQGYQPQHF
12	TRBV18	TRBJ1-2	CASSPGPKGYTF
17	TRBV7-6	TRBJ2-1	CASSTGKDRGSYNEQFF
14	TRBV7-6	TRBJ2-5	CASSSNAVQETQYF
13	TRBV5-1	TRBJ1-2	CASSLGQGTGYTF
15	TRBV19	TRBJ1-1	CASSINWGTNTEAFF
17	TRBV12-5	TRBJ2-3	CASGLGTVNLYTDTQYF
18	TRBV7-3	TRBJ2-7	CASSPDASGRFQPYEQYF
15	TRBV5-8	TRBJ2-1	CASSFRGQVSNEQFF